The TCR beta chain described here comes from a study of cytomegalovirus exposure and HLA in healthy donors. The CDR3 totals 15 residues. From germline, CDR1 is MDHEN and CDR2 SYDVKM. Trimming at V came to 5 bases and at J to 4 bases, leaving 10 bases not matched to a gene. The PCR contained 60 Vbeta and 13 Jbeta primers. Assay: immunoSEQ multiplex PCR; the TCRdb copy retains only in-frame clones and omits some. Of about 130,000 clones in the sample, roughly 79% are singletons; the top ten hold about 0.74%. Sequencing was performed on PBMCs. The clonotype was recovered from a man aged 18 to 29 in good health and CMV-seronegative. The chain uses TRBV28 and TRBJ1-2, with 7 bases identical to TRBD1. The CDR3 loop is CASSPRQGFGYGYTF. The CDR3, as DNA: TGTGCCAGCAGTCCCCGACAGGGCTTTGGCTATGGCTACACCTTC.